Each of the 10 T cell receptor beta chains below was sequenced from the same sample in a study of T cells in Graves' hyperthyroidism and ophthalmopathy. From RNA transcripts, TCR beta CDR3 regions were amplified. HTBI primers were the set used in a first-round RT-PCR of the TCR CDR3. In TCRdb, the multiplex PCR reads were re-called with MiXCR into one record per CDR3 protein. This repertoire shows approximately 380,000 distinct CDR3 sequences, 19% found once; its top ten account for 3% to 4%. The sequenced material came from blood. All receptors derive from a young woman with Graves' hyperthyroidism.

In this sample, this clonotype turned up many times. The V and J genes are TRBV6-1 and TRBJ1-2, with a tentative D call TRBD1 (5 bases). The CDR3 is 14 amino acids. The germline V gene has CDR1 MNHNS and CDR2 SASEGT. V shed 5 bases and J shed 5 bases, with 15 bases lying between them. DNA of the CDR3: TGTGCCAGCAGTCATATTGGGGACCCTTATGGCTACACCTTC. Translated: CASSHIGDPYGYTF.

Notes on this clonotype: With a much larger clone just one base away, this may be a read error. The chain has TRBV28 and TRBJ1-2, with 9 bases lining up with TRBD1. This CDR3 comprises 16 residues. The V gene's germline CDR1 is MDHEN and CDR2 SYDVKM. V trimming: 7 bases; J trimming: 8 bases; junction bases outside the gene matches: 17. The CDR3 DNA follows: TGTGCCAGCACTAATTTTGGACCGGGACAGGGTGGGGGCTACACCTTC. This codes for CASTNFGPGQGGGYTF.

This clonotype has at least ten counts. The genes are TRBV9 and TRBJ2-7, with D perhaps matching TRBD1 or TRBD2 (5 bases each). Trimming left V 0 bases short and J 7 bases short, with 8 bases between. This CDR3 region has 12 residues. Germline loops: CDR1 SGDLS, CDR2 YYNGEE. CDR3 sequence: CASSVDGAEQYF. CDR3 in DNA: TGTGCCAGCAGCGTAGACGGGGCTGAGCAGTACTTC.

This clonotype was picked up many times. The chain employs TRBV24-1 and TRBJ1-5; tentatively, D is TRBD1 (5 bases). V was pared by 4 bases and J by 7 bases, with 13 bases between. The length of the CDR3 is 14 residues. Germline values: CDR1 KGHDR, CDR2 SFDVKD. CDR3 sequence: CATSDPGREQPQHF. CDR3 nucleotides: TGTGCCACCAGTGACCCGGGGCGGGAGCAGCCCCAGCATTTT.

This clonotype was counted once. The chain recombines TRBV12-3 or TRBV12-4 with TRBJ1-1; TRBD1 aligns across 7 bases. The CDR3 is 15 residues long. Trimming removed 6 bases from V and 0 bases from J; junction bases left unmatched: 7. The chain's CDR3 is CASRQQGVMNTEAFF. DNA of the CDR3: TGTGCCAGCAGACAGCAGGGGGTAATGAACACTGAAGCTTTCTTT.

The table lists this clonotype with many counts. CDR3 protein: CASSSDLQETQYF. In nucleotides, the CDR3 is TGTGCCAGCAGTTCAGACTTGCAAGAGACCCAGTACTTC. The chain links TRBV6-2 or TRBV6-3 to TRBJ2-5; D not resolved. Per the germline V gene, CDR1 is MNHEY and CDR2 is SVGEGT. The CDR3 contains 13 residues. Trimming took off 4 bases at V and 2 bases at J, with 8 bases between the two ends.

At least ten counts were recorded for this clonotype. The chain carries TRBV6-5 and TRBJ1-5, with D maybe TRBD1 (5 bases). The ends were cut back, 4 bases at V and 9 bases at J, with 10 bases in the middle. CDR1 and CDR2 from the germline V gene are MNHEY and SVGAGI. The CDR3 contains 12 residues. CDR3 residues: CASSLPGWPQHF. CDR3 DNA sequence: TGTGCCAGCAGTTTACCAGGGTGGCCCCAGCATTTT.

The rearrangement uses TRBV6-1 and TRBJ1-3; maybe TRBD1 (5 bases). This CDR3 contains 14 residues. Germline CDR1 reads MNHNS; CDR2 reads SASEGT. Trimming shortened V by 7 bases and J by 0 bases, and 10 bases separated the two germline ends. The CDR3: CASTDGASGNTIYF. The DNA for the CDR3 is TGTGCCAGCACTGACGGGGCCTCTGGAAACACCATATATTTT.

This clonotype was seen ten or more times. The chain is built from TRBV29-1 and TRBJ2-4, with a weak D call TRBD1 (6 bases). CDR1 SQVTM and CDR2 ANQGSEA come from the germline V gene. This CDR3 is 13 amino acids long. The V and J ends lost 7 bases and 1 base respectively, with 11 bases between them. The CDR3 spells CSATTGAKNIQYF. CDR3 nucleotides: TGCAGCGCCACCACAGGGGCCAAAAACATTCAGTACTTC.

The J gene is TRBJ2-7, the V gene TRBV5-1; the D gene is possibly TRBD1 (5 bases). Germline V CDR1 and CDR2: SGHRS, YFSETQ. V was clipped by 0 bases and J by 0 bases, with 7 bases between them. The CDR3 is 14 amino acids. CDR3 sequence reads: CASSLEQASYEQYF. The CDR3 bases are TGCGCCAGCAGCTTGGAACAGGCCTCCTACGAGCAGTACTTC.